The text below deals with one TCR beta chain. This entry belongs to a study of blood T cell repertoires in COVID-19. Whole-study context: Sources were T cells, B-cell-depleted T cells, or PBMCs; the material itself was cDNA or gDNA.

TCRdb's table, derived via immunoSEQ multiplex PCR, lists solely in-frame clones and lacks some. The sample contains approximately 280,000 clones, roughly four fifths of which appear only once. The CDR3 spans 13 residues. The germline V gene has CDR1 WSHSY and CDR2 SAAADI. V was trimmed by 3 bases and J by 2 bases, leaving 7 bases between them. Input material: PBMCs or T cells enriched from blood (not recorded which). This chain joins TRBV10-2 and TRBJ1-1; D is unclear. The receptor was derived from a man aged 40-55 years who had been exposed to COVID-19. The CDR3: CASSDSRNTEAFF. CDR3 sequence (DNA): TGCGCCAGCAGTGATTCGCGAAACACTGAAGCTTTCTTT.